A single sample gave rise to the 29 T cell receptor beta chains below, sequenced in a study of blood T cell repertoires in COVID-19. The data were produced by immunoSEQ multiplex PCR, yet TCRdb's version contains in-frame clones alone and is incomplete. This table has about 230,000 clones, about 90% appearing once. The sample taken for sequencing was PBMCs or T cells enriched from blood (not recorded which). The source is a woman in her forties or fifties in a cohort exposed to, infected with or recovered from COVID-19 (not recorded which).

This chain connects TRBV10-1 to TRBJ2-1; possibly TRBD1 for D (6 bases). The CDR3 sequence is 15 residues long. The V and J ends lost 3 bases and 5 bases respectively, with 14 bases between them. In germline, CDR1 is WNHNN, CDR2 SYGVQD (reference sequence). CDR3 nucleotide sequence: TGCGCCAGCAGTGACCCGGGACACGTCCACAATGAGCAGTTCTTC. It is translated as CASSDPGHVHNEQFF.

The CDR3 DNA reads TGTGCCAGCAGCTCTCAGGGGGGTCCCTACAATGAGCAGTTCTTC. Translated: CASSSQGGPYNEQFF. V is TRBV5-4 and J is TRBJ2-1, with D tentatively TRBD1 (7 bases). V dropped 3 bases and J dropped 2 bases, with 12 bases sitting between them. The CDR3 is 15 amino acids. The germline gives CDR1 SGHNT, CDR2 YYREEE (reference sequence).

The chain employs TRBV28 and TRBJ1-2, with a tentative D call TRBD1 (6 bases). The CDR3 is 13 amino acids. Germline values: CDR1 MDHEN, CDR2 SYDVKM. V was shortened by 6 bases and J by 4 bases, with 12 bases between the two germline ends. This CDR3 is CASRPTGTYGYTF. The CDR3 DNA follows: TGTGCCAGCAGACCCACAGGGACCTATGGCTACACCTTC.

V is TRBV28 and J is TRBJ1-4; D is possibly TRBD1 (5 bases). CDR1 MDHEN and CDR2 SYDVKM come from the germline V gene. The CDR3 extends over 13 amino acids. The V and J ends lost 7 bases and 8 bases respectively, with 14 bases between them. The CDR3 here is CASISGVREKLFF. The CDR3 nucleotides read TGTGCCAGCATTTCGGGGGTTCGGGAAAAACTGTTTTTT.

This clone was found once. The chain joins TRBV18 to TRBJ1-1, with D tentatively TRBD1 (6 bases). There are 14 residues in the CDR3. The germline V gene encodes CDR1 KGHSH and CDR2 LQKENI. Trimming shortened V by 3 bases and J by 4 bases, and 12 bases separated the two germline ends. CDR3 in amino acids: CASSPTGKGTEAFF. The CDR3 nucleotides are TGTGCCAGCTCACCTACAGGGAAGGGCACTGAAGCTTTCTTT. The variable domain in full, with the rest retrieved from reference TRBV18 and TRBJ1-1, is NAGVMQNPRHLVRRRGQEARLRCSPMKGHSHVYWYRQLPEEGLKFMVYLQKENIIDESGMPKERFSAEFPKEGPSILRIQQVVRGDSAAYFCASSPTGKGTEAFFGQGTRLTVV.

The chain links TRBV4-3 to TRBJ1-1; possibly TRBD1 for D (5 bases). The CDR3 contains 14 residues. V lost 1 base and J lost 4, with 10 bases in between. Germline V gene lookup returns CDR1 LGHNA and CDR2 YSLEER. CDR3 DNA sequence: TGCGCCAGCAGCCAAGCAGGGATTGTCACTGAAGCTTTCTTT. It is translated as CASSQAGIVTEAFF.

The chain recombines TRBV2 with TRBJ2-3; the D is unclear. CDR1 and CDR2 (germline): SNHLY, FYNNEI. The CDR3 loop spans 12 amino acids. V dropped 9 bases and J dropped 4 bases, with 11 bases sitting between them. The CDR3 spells CASSITADTQYF. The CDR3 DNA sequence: TGTGCCAGTTCTATTACGGCAGATACGCAGTATTTT.

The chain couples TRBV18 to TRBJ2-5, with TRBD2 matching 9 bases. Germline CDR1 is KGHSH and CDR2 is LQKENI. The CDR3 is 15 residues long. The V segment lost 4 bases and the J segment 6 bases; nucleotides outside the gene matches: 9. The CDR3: CASSLSSGEGKTQYF. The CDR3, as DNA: TGTGCCAGCTCACTCTCTAGCGGGGAGGGGAAGACCCAGTACTTC. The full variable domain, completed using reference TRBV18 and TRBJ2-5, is NAGVMQNPRHLVRRRGQEARLRCSPMKGHSHVYWYRQLPEEGLKFMVYLQKENIIDESGMPKERFSAEFPKEGPSILRIQQVVRGDSAAYFCASSLSSGEGKTQYFGPGTRLLVL.

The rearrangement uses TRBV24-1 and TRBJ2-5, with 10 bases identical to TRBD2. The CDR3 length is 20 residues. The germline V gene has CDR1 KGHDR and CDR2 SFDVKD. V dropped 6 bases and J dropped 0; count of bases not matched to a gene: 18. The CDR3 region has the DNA TGTGCCACCAGTAGGGGACTCCGGCTAGCGGGGGATTTGTACCAAGAGACCCAGTACTTC. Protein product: CATSRGLRLAGDLYQETQYF.

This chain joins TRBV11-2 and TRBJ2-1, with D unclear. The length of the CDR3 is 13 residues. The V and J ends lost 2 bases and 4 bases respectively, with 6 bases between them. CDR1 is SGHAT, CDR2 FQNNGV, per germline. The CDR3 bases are TGTGCCAGCAGCTTAACTAATTACAATGAGCAGTTCTTC. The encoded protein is CASSLTNYNEQFF.

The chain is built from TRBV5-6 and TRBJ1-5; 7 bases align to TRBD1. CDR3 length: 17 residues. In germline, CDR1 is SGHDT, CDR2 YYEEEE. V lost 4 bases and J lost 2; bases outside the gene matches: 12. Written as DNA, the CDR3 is TGTGCCAGCAGCCTATACACGACAGGGTACGGCAATCAGCCCCAGCATTTT. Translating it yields CASSLYTTGYGNQPQHF. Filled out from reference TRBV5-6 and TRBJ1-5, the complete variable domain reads DAGVTQSPTHLIKTRGQQVTLRCSPKSGHDTVSWYQQALGQGPQFIFQYYEEEERQRGNFPDRFSGHQFPNYSSELNVNALLLGDSALYLCASSLYTTGYGNQPQHFGDGTRLSIL.

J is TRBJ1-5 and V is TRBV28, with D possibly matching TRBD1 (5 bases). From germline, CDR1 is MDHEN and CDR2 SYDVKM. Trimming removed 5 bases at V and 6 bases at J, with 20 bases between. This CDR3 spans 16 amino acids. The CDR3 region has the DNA TGTGCCAGCAGTAACGGTCGGGGGGAAATTCGTCAGCCCCAGCATTTT. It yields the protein CASSNGRGEIRQPQHF.

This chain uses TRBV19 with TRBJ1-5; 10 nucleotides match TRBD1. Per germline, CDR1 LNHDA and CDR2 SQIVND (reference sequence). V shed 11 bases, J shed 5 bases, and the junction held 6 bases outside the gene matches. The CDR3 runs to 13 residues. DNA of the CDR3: TGTGCCGGATCGGACAGGGGGGATCAGCCCCAGCATTTT. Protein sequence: CAGSDRGDQPQHF.

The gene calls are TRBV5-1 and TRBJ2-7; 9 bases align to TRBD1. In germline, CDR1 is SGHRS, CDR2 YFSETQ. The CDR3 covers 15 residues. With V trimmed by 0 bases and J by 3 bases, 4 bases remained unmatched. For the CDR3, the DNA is TGCGCCAGCAGCTTGGCCGGGACAGGGAACTACGAGCAGTACTTC. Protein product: CASSLAGTGNYEQYF.

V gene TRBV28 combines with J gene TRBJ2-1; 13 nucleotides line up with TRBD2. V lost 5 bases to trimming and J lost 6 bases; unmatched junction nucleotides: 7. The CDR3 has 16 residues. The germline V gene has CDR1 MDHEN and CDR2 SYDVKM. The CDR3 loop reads CASSRYGTSGANEQFF. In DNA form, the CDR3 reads TGTGCCAGCAGTCGATATGGGACTAGCGGGGCCAATGAGCAGTTCTTC.

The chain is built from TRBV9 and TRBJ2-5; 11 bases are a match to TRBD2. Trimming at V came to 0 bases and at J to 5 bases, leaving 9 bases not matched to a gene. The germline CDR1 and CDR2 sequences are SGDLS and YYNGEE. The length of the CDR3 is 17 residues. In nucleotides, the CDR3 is TGTGCCAGCAGCGTAGGTTTTAGCGGGGGGGGAAGTGAGACCCAGTACTTC. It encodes CASSVGFSGGGSETQYF.

The DNA of the CDR3 is TGTGCCAGCAGTAAACGGGAGACCCAGTACTTC. It codes for CASSKRETQYF. This chain links TRBV2 with TRBJ2-5; D is ambiguous. The CDR3 is 11 residues long. Germline CDR1 reads SNHLY; CDR2 reads FYNNEI. V was cut by 5 bases and J by 5 bases, with 6 bases left in between. The complete variable domain, with remaining parts taken from reference TRBV2 and TRBJ2-5, reads EPEVTQTPSHQVTQMGQEVILRCVPISNHLYFYWYRQILGQKVEFLVSFYNNEISEKSEIFDDQFSVERPDGSNFTLKIRSTKLEDSAMYFCASSKRETQYFGPGTRLLVL.

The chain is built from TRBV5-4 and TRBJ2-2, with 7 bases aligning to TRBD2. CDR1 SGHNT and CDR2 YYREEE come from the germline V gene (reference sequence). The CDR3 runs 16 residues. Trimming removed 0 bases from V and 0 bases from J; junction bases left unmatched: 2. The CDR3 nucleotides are TGTGCCAGCAGCTTGGGGGCGGGGGCGAACACCGGGGAGCTGTTTTTT. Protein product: CASSLGAGANTGELFF.

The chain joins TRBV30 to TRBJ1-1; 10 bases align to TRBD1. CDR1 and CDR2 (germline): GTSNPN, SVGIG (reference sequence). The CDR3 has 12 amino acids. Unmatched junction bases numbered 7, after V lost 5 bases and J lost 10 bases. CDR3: CAWAGTGVRAFF. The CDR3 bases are TGTGCCTGGGCAGGGACAGGGGTACGAGCTTTCTTT.

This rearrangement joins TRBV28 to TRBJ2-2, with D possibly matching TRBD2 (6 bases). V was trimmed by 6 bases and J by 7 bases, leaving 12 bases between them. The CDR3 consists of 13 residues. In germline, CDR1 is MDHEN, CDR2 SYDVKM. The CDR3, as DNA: TGTGCCAGCAGCGCGGGGCACGGCGGGGAGCTGTTTTTT. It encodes CASSAGHGGELFF.

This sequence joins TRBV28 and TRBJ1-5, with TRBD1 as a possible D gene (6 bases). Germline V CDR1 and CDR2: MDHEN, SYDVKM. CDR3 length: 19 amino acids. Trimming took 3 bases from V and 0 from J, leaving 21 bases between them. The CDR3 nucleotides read TGTGCCAGCAGTTTTTTGGTTTCGGCTGGGGGCGGTAGCAATCAGCCCCAGCATTTT. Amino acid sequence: CASSFLVSAGGGSNQPQHF. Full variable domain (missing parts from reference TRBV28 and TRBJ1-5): DVKVTQSSRYLVKRTGEKVFLECVQDMDHENMFWYRQDPGLGLRLIYFSYDVKMKEKGDIPEGYSVSREKKERFSLILESASTNQTSMYLCASSFLVSAGGGSNQPQHFGDGTRLSIL.

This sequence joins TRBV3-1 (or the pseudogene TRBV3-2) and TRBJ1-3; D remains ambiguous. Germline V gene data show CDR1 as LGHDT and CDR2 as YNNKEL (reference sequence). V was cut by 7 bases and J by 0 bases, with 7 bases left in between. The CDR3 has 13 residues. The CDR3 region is CASTGSSGNTIYF. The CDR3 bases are TGTGCCAGCACGGGGAGCTCTGGAAACACCATATATTTT.

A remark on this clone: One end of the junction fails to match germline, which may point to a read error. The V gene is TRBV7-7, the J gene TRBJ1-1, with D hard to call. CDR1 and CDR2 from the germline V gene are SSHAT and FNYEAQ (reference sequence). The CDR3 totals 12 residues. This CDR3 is CASSVGGTEAFF. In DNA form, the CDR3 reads TGTGCTAGCAGCGTCGGAGGAACTGAAGCTTTCTTT.

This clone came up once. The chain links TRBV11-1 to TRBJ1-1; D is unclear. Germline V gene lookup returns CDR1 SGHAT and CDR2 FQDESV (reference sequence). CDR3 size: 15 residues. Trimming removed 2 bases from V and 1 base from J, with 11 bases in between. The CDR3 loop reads CASSLSATTNTEAFF. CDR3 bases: TGTGCCAGCAGCTTATCCGCGACAACGAACACTGAAGCTTTCTTT. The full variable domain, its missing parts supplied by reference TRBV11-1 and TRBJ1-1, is EAEVAQSPRYKITEKSQAVAFWCDPISGHATLYWYRQILGQGPELLVQFQDESVVDDSQLPKDRFSAERLKGVDSTLKIQPAELGDSAMYLCASSLSATTNTEAFFGQGTRLTVV.

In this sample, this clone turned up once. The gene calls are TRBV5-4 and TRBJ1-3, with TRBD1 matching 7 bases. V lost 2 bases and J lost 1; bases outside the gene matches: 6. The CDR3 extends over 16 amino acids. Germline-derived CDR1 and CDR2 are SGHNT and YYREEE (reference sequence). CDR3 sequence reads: CASSFGGGQSGNTIYF. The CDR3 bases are TGTGCCAGCAGCTTTGGAGGGGGCCAGTCTGGAAACACCATATATTTT.

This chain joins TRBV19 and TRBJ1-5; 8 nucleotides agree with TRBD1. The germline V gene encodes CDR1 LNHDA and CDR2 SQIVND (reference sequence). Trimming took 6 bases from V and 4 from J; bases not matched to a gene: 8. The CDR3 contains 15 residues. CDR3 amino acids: CASRRGTGYNQPQHF. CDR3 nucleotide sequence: TGTGCCAGTAGGCGGGGGACAGGCTATAATCAGCCCCAGCATTTT.

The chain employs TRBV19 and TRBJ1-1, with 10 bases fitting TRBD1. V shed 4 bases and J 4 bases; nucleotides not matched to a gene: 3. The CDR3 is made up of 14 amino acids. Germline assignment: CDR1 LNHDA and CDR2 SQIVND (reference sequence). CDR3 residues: CASSTGQGGTEAFF. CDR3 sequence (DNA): TGTGCCAGTAGTACCGGACAGGGGGGCACTGAAGCTTTCTTT.

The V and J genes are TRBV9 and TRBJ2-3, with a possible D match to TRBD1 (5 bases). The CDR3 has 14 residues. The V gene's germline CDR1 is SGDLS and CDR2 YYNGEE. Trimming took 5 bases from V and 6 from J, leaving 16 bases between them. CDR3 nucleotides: TGTGCCAGCAGTAAGGGTGTCAAGGGGGATACGCAGTATTTT. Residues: CASSKGVKGDTQYF.

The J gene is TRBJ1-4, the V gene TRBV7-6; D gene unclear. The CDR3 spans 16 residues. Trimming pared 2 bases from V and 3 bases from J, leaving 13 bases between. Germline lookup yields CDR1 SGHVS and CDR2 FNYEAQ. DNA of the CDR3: TGTGCCAGCAGCTTAACGTCGGGTAGCGCTAATGAAAAACTGTTTTTT. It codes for CASSLTSGSANEKLFF.